This T cell receptor beta chain is drawn from a study of blood T cell repertoires in COVID-19. Within 2 weeks before study entry, exposed participants met a COVID-19 case. How the authors handled the data: Reference gene primer amplification in the assay estimated nucleated cell counts. Assay: immunoSEQ multiplex PCR; the TCRdb copy retains only in-frame clones and omits some. Clonal size and the V and J genes are those of that table, whereas D and trimming came from the DNA. This table holds approximately 70,000 clones, around two thirds found once. This clone was detected only a few times. Sequenced sample: PBMCs or T cells enriched from blood (not recorded which). The TCR comes from a woman aged 60-75 years who had been exposed to COVID-19.

The CDR3 here is CASSSGGQGNSPLHF. The CDR3, as DNA: TGTGCCAGTAGTTCCGGAGGACAGGGCAATTCACCCCTCCACTTT. This chain links TRBV19 with TRBJ1-6; 8 positions match TRBD1. Germline CDR1 and CDR2: LNHDA and SQIVND (reference sequence). V was pared by 5 bases and J by 7 bases, with 7 bases of the junction left unmatched. This CDR3 has 15 residues.